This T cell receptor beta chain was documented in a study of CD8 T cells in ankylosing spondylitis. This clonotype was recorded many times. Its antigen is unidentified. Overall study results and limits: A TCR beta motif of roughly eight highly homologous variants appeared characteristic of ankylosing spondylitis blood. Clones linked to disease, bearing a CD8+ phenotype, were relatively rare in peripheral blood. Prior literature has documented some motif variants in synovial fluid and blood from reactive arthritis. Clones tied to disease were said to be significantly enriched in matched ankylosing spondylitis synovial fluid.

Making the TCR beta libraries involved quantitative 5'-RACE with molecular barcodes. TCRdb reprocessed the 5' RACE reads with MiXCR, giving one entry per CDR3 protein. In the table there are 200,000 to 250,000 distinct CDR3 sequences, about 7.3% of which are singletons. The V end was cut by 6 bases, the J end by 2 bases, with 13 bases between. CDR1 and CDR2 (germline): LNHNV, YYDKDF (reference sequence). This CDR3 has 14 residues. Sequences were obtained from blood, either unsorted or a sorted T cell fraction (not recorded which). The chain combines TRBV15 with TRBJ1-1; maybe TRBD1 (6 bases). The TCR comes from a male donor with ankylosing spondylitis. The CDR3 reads CATRGGRINTEAFF. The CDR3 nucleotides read TGTGCCACCAGAGGGGGACGGATAAACACTGAAGCTTTCTTT.